This is a list of T cell receptor beta chains from one sample in a study of blood T cell repertoires in COVID-19. Some clones are missing from TCRdb's copy, which holds only in-frame ones; the method was immunoSEQ multiplex PCR. The sample lists 200,000 to 250,000 clones; 86% were seen once. Sequencing was performed on peripheral blood. These receptors originate from an elderly man with acute or convalescent COVID-19. Both conserved end residues are trimmed from each CDR3.

>TRBJ1-1|TRBV29-1
SVEYYGTEAF
>TRBJ2-5|TRBV7-9
ASSKPTSWETQY
>TRBJ1-2|TRBV7-2
ASSSDRAYNYGYT
>TRBJ2-2|TRBV2
ASSEALRGGELF
>TRBJ1-2|TRBV5-1
ASSPTNYGYT
>TRBJ1-5|TRBV5-6
ASSMTGWAGGQPQH
>TRBJ2-7|TRBV5-1
ASRRIAARGGPYEQY
>TRBJ1-1|TRBV5-5
ASSLGGRGGTEAF
>TRBJ2-1|TRBV5-1
ASSPGILSYNEQF
>TRBJ2-5|TRBV19
ASSNRDRGLPKETQY
>TRBJ1-6|TRBV3-1/TRBV3-2
ASSPGLSNSPLH
>TRBJ2-7|TRBV3-1/TRBV3-2
ASSQGTGPYEQY
>TRBJ2-4|TRBV19
ASKRGGADIQY
>TRBJ2-2|TRBV6-2/TRBV6-3
ASSRGHGELF
>TRBJ2-7|TRBV9
ASSPRLAGGAVYEQY
>TRBJ2-7|TRBV4-3
ASSPRGANYEQY
>TRBJ1-4|TRBV5-1
ASSLAGREKLF
>TRBJ2-1|TRBV3-1/TRBV3-2
ASSQEVGVAATGPPI
>TRBJ2-1|TRBV5-6
ASSQEGSYNEQF
>TRBJ2-1|TRBV5-4
ASSFGNEQF
>TRBJ1-5|TRBV5-1
ASRNTENQPQH
>TRBJ1-6|TRBV18
TSSPLAGGDSPLH
>TRBJ1-4|TRBV15
ATSRAGGPNEKLF
>TRBJ1-2|TRBV29-1
SVLTGGNYGYT
>TRBJ1-6|TRBV21-1
ASSKEFDGWASNSPLH
>TRBJ2-3|TRBV5-5
ASSSGRGTQY
>TRBJ2-1|TRBV19
ASSRSTGAYNEQF
>TRBJ2-3|TRBV6-5
ASSYRGLSTDTQY
>TRBJ2-1|TRBV20-1
SSSGNRQF